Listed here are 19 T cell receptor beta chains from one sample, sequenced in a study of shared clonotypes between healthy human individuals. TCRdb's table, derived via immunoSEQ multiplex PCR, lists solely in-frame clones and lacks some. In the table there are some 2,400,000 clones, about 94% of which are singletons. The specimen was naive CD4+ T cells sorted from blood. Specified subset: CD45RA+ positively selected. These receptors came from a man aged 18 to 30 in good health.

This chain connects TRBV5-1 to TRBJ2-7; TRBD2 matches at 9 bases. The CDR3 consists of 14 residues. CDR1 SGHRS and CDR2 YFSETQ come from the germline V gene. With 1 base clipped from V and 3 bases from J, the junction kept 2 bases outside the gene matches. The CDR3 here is CASSLYSGSYEQYF. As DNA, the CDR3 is TGCGCCAGCAGCTTGTATAGCGGGAGCTACGAGCAGTACTTC.

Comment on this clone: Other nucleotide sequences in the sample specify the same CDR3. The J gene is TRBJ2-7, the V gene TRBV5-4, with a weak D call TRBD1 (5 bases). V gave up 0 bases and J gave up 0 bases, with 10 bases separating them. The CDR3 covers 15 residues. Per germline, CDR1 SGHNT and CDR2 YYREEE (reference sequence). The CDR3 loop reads CASSLGQGSSYEQYF. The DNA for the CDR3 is TGTGCCAGCAGCTTGGGGCAGGGAAGCTCCTACGAGCAGTACTTC.

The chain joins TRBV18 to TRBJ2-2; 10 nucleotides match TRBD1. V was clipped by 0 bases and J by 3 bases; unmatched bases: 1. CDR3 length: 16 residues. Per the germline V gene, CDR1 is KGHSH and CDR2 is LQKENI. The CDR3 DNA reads TGTGCCAGCTCACCACCTGGGACAGGGGACACCGGGGAGCTGTTTTTT. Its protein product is CASSPPGTGDTGELFF. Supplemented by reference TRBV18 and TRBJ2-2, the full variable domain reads NAGVMQNPRHLVRRRGQEARLRCSPMKGHSHVYWYRQLPEEGLKFMVYLQKENIIDESGMPKERFSAEFPKEGPSILRIQQVVRGDSAAYFCASSPPGTGDTGELFFGEGSRLTVL.

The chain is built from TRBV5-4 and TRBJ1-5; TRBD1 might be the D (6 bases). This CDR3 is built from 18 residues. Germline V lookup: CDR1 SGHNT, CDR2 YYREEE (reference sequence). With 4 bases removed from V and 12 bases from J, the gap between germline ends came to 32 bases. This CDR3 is CASSTTPGPSLKSGVQHF. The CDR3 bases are TGTGCCAGCAGCACCACGCCAGGACCCTCTCTGAAATCAGGGGTCCAGCATTTT.

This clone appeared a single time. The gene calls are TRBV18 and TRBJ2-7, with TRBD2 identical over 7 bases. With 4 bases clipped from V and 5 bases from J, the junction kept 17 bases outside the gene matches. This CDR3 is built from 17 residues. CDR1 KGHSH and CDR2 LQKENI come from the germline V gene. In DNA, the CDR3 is TGTGCCAGCTCACGACCCCGGGGGGAGCGGGAAAGAGACGAGCAGTACTTC. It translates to CASSRPRGERERDEQYF.

CDR3 region: CASSPFQGVEAGNTIYF. The CDR3 DNA follows: TGTGCCAGCTCACCATTCCAGGGGGTGGAAGCTGGAAACACCATATATTTT. The J gene is TRBJ1-3, the V gene TRBV18, with 7 bases identical to TRBD1. The CDR3 has 17 residues. The ends lost 2 bases at V and 2 bases at J; junction bases unmatched: 9. Germline V gene sequence: CDR1 KGHSH, CDR2 LQKENI.

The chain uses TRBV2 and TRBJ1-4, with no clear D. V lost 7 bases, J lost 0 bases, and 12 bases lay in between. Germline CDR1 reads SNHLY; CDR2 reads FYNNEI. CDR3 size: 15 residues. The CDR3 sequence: CASNEQPATNEKLFF. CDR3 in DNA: TGTGCCAGCAACGAACAGCCGGCAACTAATGAAAAACTGTTTTTT.

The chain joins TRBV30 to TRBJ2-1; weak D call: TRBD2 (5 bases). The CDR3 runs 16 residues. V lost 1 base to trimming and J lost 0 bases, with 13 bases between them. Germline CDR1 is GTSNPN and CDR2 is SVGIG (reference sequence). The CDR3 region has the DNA TGTGCCTGGAGTGGGCAGTTAGCGCTCTCCTACAATGAGCAGTTCTTC. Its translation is CAWSGQLALSYNEQFF.

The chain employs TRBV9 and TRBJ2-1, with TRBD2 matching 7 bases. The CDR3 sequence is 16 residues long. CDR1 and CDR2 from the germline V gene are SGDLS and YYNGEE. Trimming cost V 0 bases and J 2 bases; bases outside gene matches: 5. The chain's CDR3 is CASSVDNGGTYNEQFF. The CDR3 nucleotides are TGTGCCAGCAGCGTAGATAACGGGGGGACCTACAATGAGCAGTTCTTC.

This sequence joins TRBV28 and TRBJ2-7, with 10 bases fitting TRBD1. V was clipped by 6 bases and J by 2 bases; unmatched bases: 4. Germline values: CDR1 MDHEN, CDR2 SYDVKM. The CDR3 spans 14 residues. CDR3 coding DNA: TGTGCCAGCAGGGGACAGGGGCCCCCCTACGAGCAGTACTTC. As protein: CASRGQGPPYEQYF.

The CDR3 sequence is CASSIRTSGREETQYF. CDR3 bases: TGTGCCAGTAGTATCAGGACTAGCGGGAGGGAAGAGACCCAGTACTTC. The chain recombines TRBV19 with TRBJ2-5; TRBD2 agrees at 15 bases. In germline, CDR1 is LNHDA, CDR2 SQIVND (reference sequence). The CDR3 sequence is 16 residues long. V lost 3 bases to trimming and J lost 3 bases; unmatched junction nucleotides: 2.

CDR3 sequence reads: CSVRQKETQYF. As DNA, the CDR3 is TGCAGCGTTCGGCAAAAAGAGACCCAGTACTTC. The V gene is TRBV29-1, the J gene TRBJ2-5; D ambiguous. This CDR3 is 11 amino acids long. Trimming took 5 bases from V and 3 from J, leaving 7 bases between them. CDR1 SQVTM and CDR2 ANQGSEA come from the germline V gene.

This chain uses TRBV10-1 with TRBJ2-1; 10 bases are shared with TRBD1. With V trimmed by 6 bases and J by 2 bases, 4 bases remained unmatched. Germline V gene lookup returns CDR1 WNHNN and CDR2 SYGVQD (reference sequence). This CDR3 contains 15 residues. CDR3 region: CASRAGTGAYNEQFF. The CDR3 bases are TGCGCCAGCAGGGCCGGGACAGGGGCCTACAATGAGCAGTTCTTC.

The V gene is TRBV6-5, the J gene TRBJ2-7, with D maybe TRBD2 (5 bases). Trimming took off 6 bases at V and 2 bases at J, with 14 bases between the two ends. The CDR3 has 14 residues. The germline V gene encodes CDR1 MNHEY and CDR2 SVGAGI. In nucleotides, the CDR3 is TGTGCCAGCAGCCGAGGGTACAGCGCCTACGAGCAGTACTTC. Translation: CASSRGYSAYEQYF.

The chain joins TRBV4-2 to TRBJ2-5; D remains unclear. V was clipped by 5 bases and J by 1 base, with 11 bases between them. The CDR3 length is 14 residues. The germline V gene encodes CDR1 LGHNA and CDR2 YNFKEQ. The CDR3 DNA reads TGTGCCAGCAGCATTCCGGGTCCCCAAGAGACCCAGTACTTC. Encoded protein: CASSIPGPQETQYF.

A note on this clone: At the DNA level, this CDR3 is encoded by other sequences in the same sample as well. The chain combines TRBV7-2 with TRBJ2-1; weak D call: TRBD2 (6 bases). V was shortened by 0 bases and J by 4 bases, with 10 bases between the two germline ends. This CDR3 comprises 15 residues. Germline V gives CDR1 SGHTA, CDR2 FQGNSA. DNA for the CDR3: TGTGCCAGCAGCTTAGCGGGAGGCCAGTACAATGAGCAGTTCTTC. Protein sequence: CASSLAGGQYNEQFF.

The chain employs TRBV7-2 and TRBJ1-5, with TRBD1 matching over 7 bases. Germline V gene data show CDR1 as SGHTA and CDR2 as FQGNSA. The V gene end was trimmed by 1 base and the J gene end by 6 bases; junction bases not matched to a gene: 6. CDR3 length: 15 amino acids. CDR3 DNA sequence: TGTGCCAGCAGCTTAGTCTCCGGACAGGCTCAGCCCCAGCATTTT. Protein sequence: CASSLVSGQAQPQHF.

The DNA of the CDR3 is TGTGCCACCTCCGGAGAGACGAACACCGGGGAGCTGTTTTTT. Translation: CATSGETNTGELFF. The rearrangement joins TRBV6-5 to TRBJ2-2; D is unclear. Germline V lookup: CDR1 MNHEY, CDR2 SVGAGI. This CDR3 is 14 amino acids long. V lost 10 bases to trimming and J lost 0 bases, with 12 bases between them.

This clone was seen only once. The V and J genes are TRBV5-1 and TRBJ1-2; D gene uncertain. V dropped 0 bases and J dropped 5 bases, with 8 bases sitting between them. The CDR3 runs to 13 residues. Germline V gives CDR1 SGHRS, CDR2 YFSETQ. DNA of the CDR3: TGCGCCAGCAGCTTGGCCAACGCTTATGGCTACACCTTC. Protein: CASSLANAYGYTF. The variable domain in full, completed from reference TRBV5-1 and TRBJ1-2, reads KAGVTQTPRYLIKTRGQQVTLSCSPISGHRSVSWYQQTPGQGLQFLFEYFSETQRNKGNFPGRFSGRQFSNSRSEMNVSTLELGDSALYLCASSLANAYGYTFGSGTRLTVV.